Each of the 28 T cell receptor beta chains below was sequenced from the same sample in a study of T cell responses to AZD1222 COVID-19 vaccine. Using immunoSEQ multiplex PCR, the repertoire was profiled, and TCRdb retains in-frame clones only, with some absent. Of 120,000 or so clones listed, about nine tenths were seen once; the top ten hold approximately 5%. Sample: peripheral blood, taken on day 0 of AZD1222 vaccination. These receptors all stem from an adult in good health.

V gene TRBV5-5 combines with J gene TRBJ1-4, with a weak D call TRBD1 (6 bases). CDR1 and CDR2 (germline): SGHKS, YYEKEE (reference sequence). Trimming removed 0 bases at V and 8 bases at J, with 11 bases between. CDR3 length: 14 residues. The CDR3 loop is CASSLAGGLEKLFF. CDR3 nucleotide sequence: TGTGCCAGCAGCTTGGCGGGGGGGCTCGAAAAACTGTTTTTT. The entire variable domain, with the rest obtained from reference TRBV5-5 and TRBJ1-4, is as follows: DAGVTQSPTHLIKTRGQQVTLRCSPISGHKSVSWYQQVLGQGPQFIFQYYEKEERGRGNFPDRFSARQFPNYSSELNVNALLLGDSALYLCASSLAGGLEKLFFGSGTQLSVL.

This clone occurred a few times. The V gene is TRBV6-2 or TRBV6-3, the J gene TRBJ1-4; perhaps TRBD1 as D (6 bases). Trimming removed 4 bases from V and 2 bases from J, with 11 bases in between. This CDR3 has 15 amino acids. Germline CDR1 MNHEY, CDR2 SVGEGT. In DNA, the CDR3 is TGTGCCAGCAGTTCCGGACAGAAGACTAATGAAAAACTGTTTTTT. This encodes CASSSGQKTNEKLFF.

The chain links TRBV7-9 to TRBJ1-1; no definite D call. The CDR3 covers 13 residues. V gave up 5 bases and J gave up 4 bases, with 11 bases separating them. Germline V gene lookup returns CDR1 SEHNR and CDR2 FQNEAQ (reference sequence). CDR3 nucleotides: TGTGCCAGCAGCCCAGCAGTTGCCACTGAAGCTTTCTTT. Translated, it gives CASSPAVATEAFF.

As regards this clone: Other DNA sequences in this specimen translate into the identical CDR3. The chain combines TRBV25-1 with TRBJ1-5; D call uncertain. The V end was cut by 2 bases, the J end by 2 bases, with 7 bases between. Germline V gives CDR1 MGHDK, CDR2 SYGVNS. The CDR3 totals 14 residues. This CDR3 is CASSEAGGNQPQHF. The CDR3 DNA is TGTGCCAGCAGTGAAGCCGGGGGCAATCAGCCCCAGCATTTT.

The gene calls are TRBV5-5 and TRBJ2-2, with TRBD1 matching over 7 bases. J lost 1 base, V lost 4 bases, and 7 bases had no gene match. The CDR3 has 16 amino acids. Germline loops: CDR1 SGHKS, CDR2 YYEKEE (reference sequence). The CDR3 protein is CASSPPGTENTGELFF. CDR3 coding DNA: TGTGCCAGCAGCCCCCCCGGGACAGAGAACACCGGGGAGCTGTTTTTT.

The rearrangement joins TRBV7-2 to TRBJ2-2; tentative D call: TRBD2 (6 bases). Germline V CDR1 and CDR2: SGHTA, FQGNSA. The CDR3 is 16 residues long. Trimming took off 5 bases at V and 6 bases at J, with 19 bases between the two ends. CDR3 in amino acids: CASSLLGAGGAGELFF. CDR3 sequence (DNA): TGTGCCAGCAGCCTTCTTGGAGCCGGGGGTGCCGGGGAGCTGTTTTTT.

J is TRBJ2-3 and V is TRBV4-2; possibly TRBD2 for D (6 bases). Per the germline V gene, CDR1 is LGHNA and CDR2 is YNFKEQ. The V end lost 0 bases, the J end lost 5 bases, and 15 bases lay between the germline ends. The CDR3 length is 16 residues. The CDR3 region has the DNA TGTGCCAGCAGCCAAGATGCGGGGTACTTTAGAGATACGCAGTATTTT. This translates into CASSQDAGYFRDTQYF.

The chain joins TRBV18 to TRBJ2-7; D remains ambiguous. V was clipped by 0 bases and J by 2 bases, with 8 bases between them. The CDR3 totals 14 residues. CDR1 is KGHSH, CDR2 LQKENI, per germline. The CDR3, as DNA: TGTGCCAGCTCACCACCATCGGGCGCCTACGAGCAGTACTTC. This sequence encodes CASSPPSGAYEQYF.

V is TRBV28 and J is TRBJ2-2, with 9 bases aligning to TRBD1. The length of the CDR3 is 14 residues. Trimming took 7 bases from V and 7 from J; bases not matched to a gene: 7. Germline values: CDR1 MDHEN, CDR2 SYDVKM. The CDR3 nucleotides read TGTGCCAGCATTTCCGGACAGGGGCGCGGGGAGCTGTTTTTT. This translates into CASISGQGRGELFF.

This chain joins TRBV5-1 and TRBJ2-3; D may correspond to TRBD1 or TRBD2 (5 bases each). The germline gives CDR1 SGHRS, CDR2 YFSETQ. This CDR3 comprises 16 residues. The V end lost 4 bases, the J end lost 0 bases, and 15 bases lay between the germline ends. The chain's CDR3 is CASSPPGTASTDTQYF. The CDR3 DNA is TGCGCCAGCAGCCCCCCAGGGACGGCTAGCACAGATACGCAGTATTTT.

The J gene is TRBJ2-1, the V gene TRBV11-2; D not certain. The CDR3 length is 10 residues. Between the trimmed V and J ends, which lost 2 bases and 7 bases, there was a span of 0 bases. The germline CDR1 and CDR2 sequences are SGHAT and FQNNGV. Written as DNA, the CDR3 is TGTGCCAGCAGCTTAAATGAGCAGTTCTTC. Translated: CASSLNEQFF.

This chain joins TRBV3-1 (or the pseudogene TRBV3-2) and TRBJ1-3; no reliable D call. The CDR3 extends over 12 amino acids. Germline V CDR1 and CDR2: LGHDT, YNNKEL (reference sequence). The germline V and J ends were trimmed by 1 base and 3 bases, with 1 base remaining between them. The CDR3 nucleotides read TGTGCCAGCAGCCAAGTTGGAAACACCATATATTTT. As protein: CASSQVGNTIYF.

J is TRBJ2-1 and V is TRBV5-6, with 10 positions matching TRBD1. The CDR3 length is 15 residues. In germline, CDR1 is SGHDT, CDR2 YYEEEE. V gave up 3 bases and J gave up 10 bases; unmatched junction bases: 10. The CDR3 region has the DNA TGTGCCAGCAGCTCGGGACAGGGGTGGGTAGGAGAGCAGTTCTTC. This codes for CASSSGQGWVGEQFF.

This chain connects TRBV5-1 to TRBJ1-1; a possible D gene is TRBD1 (5 bases). Trimming cost V 0 bases and J 3 bases, with 9 bases left between them. This CDR3 region has 14 residues. Germline CDR1 SGHRS, CDR2 YFSETQ. The DNA of the CDR3 is TGCGCCAGCAGCTTGGACCAAGGGGACACTGAAGCTTTCTTT. Protein product: CASSLDQGDTEAFF.

A few counts support this clone. The CDR3 is CASSVGAGGEYGYTF. The CDR3 DNA reads as TGTGCCAGCAGCGTAGGGGCAGGGGGCGAATATGGCTACACCTTC. The chain carries TRBV9 and TRBJ1-2; 8 nucleotides agree with TRBD1. V gave up 0 bases and J gave up 5 bases; unmatched junction bases: 6. Germline V gene sequence: CDR1 SGDLS, CDR2 YYNGEE. The CDR3 is 15 amino acids. The whole variable domain, remainder taken from reference TRBV9 and TRBJ1-2, is DSGVTQTPKHLITATGQRVTLRCSPRSGDLSVYWYQQSLDQGLQFLIQYYNGEERAKGNILERFSAQQFPDLHSELNLSSLELGDSALYFCASSVGAGGEYGYTFGSGTRLTVV.

In its sample, this clone was seen a few times. The chain has TRBV5-6 and TRBJ1-1; D unresolved. Germline CDR1 is SGHDT and CDR2 is YYEEEE. The CDR3 is made up of 17 amino acids. V was trimmed by 2 bases and J by 0 bases, leaving 17 bases between them. CDR3 sequence: CASSFLSNTAMNTEAFF. CDR3 nucleotides: TGTGCCAGCAGCTTCCTCTCAAACACCGCAATGAACACTGAAGCTTTCTTT.

This clone showed up just a few times. The CDR3 DNA reads as TGTGCCAGCAGTACAGGGTTGCATCAGCCCCAGCATTTT. It yields the protein CASSTGLHQPQHF. This chain links TRBV12-3 or TRBV12-4 with TRBJ1-5, with D tentatively TRBD1 (6 bases). The CDR3 has 13 residues. V gave up 5 bases and J gave up 5 bases, with 10 bases separating them.

The CDR3 region is CATSRVGTEAFF. CDR3 in DNA: TGTGCCACCAGCAGAGTTGGGACTGAAGCTTTCTTT. The chain carries TRBV15 and TRBJ1-1; D not certain. Looked up from germline, CDR1 is LNHNV and CDR2 is YYDKDF (reference sequence). This CDR3 contains 12 residues. With 1 base removed from V and 5 bases from J, the gap between germline ends came to 5 bases.

The J gene is TRBJ2-1, the V gene TRBV27, with unresolved D. V lost 3 bases, J lost 7 bases, and 13 bases lay in between. The CDR3 has 14 amino acids. Germline V gene sequence: CDR1 MNHEY, CDR2 SMNVEV (reference sequence). The CDR3 reads CASSFLVGENEQFF. The CDR3 coding sequence is TGTGCCAGCAGTTTTCTAGTGGGCGAAAATGAGCAGTTCTTC.

This clone appeared once. V usage is TRBV9 and J usage is TRBJ2-7; a possible D gene is TRBD2 (6 bases). The CDR3 contains 17 residues. Germline V CDR1 and CDR2: SGDLS, YYNGEE. Trimming pared 4 bases from V and 1 base from J, leaving 21 bases between. The CDR3 coding sequence is TGTGCCAGCAGCCCAGGCCCTAGCGAGGGGCTGTCCTACGAGCAGTACTTC. Encoded protein: CASSPGPSEGLSYEQYF.

The V call is TRBV28, the J call TRBJ2-7, with D tentatively TRBD1 (5 bases). V was pared by 6 bases and J by 11 bases, with 14 bases between. CDR3 length: 11 amino acids. Germline CDR1 reads MDHEN; CDR2 reads SYDVKM. CDR3 nucleotides: TGTGCCAGCAGCCCGGACACCCGGGAGTACTTC. Protein product: CASSPDTREYF. The full variable domain, its missing parts supplied by reference TRBV28 and TRBJ2-7, is DVKVTQSSRYLVKRTGEKVFLECVQDMDHENMFWYRQDPGLGLRLIYFSYDVKMKEKGDIPEGYSVSREKKERFSLILESASTNQTSMYLCASSPDTREYFGPGTRLTVT.

The rearrangement joins TRBV10-3 to TRBJ1-3; 9 bases are shared with TRBD1. This CDR3 has 15 amino acids. From germline, CDR1 is ENHRY and CDR2 SYGVKD. Unmatched junction bases numbered 0, after V lost 2 bases and J lost 1 base. The CDR3 nucleotides are TGTGCCATCAGTGAGGGACAGGGGTCTGGAAACACCATATATTTT. Translating it yields CAISEGQGSGNTIYF.

The chain joins TRBV13 to TRBJ1-1; D is uncertain. Trimming shortened V by 5 bases and J by 2 bases, and 12 bases separated the two germline ends. Per the germline V gene, CDR1 is PRHDT and CDR2 is FYEKMQ (reference sequence). This CDR3 is 14 amino acids long. In DNA, the CDR3 is TGTGCCAGCAGCCCACTGCTGGGAAACACTGAAGCTTTCTTT. This codes for CASSPLLGNTEAFF. Using reference TRBV13 and TRBJ1-1 for the parts outside the CDR3, the full variable domain is AAGVIQSPRHLIKEKRETATLKCYPIPRHDTVYWYQQGPGQDPQFLISFYEKMQSDKGSIPDRFSAQQFSDYHSELNMSSLELGDSALYFCASSPLLGNTEAFFGQGTRLTVV.

V is TRBV6-2 or TRBV6-3 and J is TRBJ2-3; 10 bases fit TRBD2. The V and J ends lost 4 bases and 4 bases, in that order; junction bases with no gene match: 5. CDR3 length equals 15 residues. Germline V gene lookup returns CDR1 MNHEY and CDR2 SVGEGT. The chain's CDR3 is CASSFPSGGADTQYF. The DNA for the CDR3 is TGTGCCAGCAGTTTCCCTAGCGGGGGTGCAGATACGCAGTATTTT.

This clone has a handful of counts. The chain combines TRBV7-9 with TRBJ1-2; D not certain. Between the trimmed V and J ends, which lost 3 bases and 5 bases, there was a span of 10 bases. This CDR3 has 13 residues. Germline-derived CDR1 and CDR2 are SEHNR and FQNEAQ (reference sequence). CDR3 DNA sequence: TGTGCCAGCAGCTTCGGCAGCGGATATGGCTACACCTTC. It encodes CASSFGSGYGYTF.

In its sample, this clone was seen a few times. The V gene is TRBV5-1, the J gene TRBJ1-4; D gene ambiguous. With 5 bases removed from V and 3 bases from J, the gap between germline ends came to 11 bases. This CDR3 is 14 amino acids long. The V gene's germline CDR1 is SGHRS and CDR2 YFSETQ. The CDR3 here is CASRPAPANEKLFF. Written as DNA, the CDR3 is TGCGCCAGCAGACCAGCCCCGGCTAATGAAAAACTGTTTTTT. The full variable domain, its missing parts supplied by reference TRBV5-1 and TRBJ1-4, is KAGVTQTPRYLIKTRGQQVTLSCSPISGHRSVSWYQQTPGQGLQFLFEYFSETQRNKGNFPGRFSGRQFSNSRSEMNVSTLELGDSALYLCASRPAPANEKLFFGSGTQLSVL.

This clone was recorded only once. The rearrangement uses TRBV11-1 and TRBJ2-2; 9 bases are shared with TRBD2. Germline-derived CDR1 and CDR2 are SGHAT and FQDESV (reference sequence). Trimming removed 5 bases from V and 4 bases from J; junction bases left unmatched: 8. This CDR3 comprises 16 residues. The CDR3 nucleotides read TGTGCCAGCAGCCGCGTAGCTAGCGGGGTCACCGGGGAGCTGTTTTTT. Its translation is CASSRVASGVTGELFF.

The gene calls are TRBV7-2 and TRBJ1-5; 9 bases align to TRBD1. CDR1 SGHTA and CDR2 FQGNSA come from the germline V gene. The CDR3 covers 15 residues. With V trimmed by 5 bases and J by 6 bases, 8 bases remained unmatched. The CDR3 protein is CASSLRQGGSQPQHF. The CDR3 DNA sequence: TGTGCCAGCAGCCTACGACAGGGGGGGTCTCAGCCCCAGCATTTT.